What follows are 8 T cell receptor beta chains derived from one specimen sequenced in a study of T cells in Graves' hyperthyroidism and ophthalmopathy. TCR beta CDR3 regions were amplified from RNA transcripts. First-round RT-PCR of the TCR CDR3 relied on the HTBI primer set. TCRdb itself ran the multiplex PCR reads through MiXCR, one entry per CDR3 protein. This table has around 450,000 distinct CDR3 sequences, about a sixth appearing once. The sequencing sample was made of blood. The receptor source for this set is a woman aged 18-29 years with Graves' hyperthyroidism.

This clonotype was detected ten times or more. The chain combines TRBV12-5 with TRBJ1-1; 7 nucleotides match TRBD1. The CDR3 contains 14 residues. Germline V CDR1 and CDR2: LGHNT, FRNRAP. With 6 bases clipped from V and 4 bases from J, the junction kept 8 bases outside the gene matches. As DNA, the CDR3 is TGTGCTAGTGGGGAGGGACAGTTTACCACTGAAGCTTTCTTT. Encoded protein: CASGEGQFTTEAFF. Combining the CDR3 with reference TRBV12-5 and TRBJ1-1 gives the whole variable domain DARVTQTPRHKVTEMGQEVTMRCQPILGHNTVFWYRQTMMQGLELLAYFRNRAPLDDSGMPKDRFSAEMPDATLATLKIQPSEPRDSAVYFCASGEGQFTTEAFFGQGTRLTVV.

This chain uses TRBV5-1 with TRBJ2-1; 9 nucleotides align to TRBD2. CDR1 is SGHRS and CDR2 is YFSETQ in the germline V gene. This CDR3 comprises 16 residues. The V segment lost 0 bases and the J segment 9 bases; nucleotides outside the gene matches: 10. CDR3 protein: CASSLGRASGTGEQFF. CDR3 sequence (DNA): TGCGCCAGCAGCTTGGGGAGGGCTAGCGGGACGGGTGAGCAGTTCTTC.

This chain uses TRBV7-3 with TRBJ1-5; D perhaps matches TRBD1 (6 bases). Germline CDR1 is SGHTA and CDR2 is FQGTGA. This CDR3 has 17 residues. The V end was cut by 2 bases, the J end by 3 bases, with 17 bases between. CDR3 bases: TGTGCCAGCAGCTTATCGGCAGGGGCCAATTACAATCAGCCCCAGCATTTT. Translating gives CASSLSAGANYNQPQHF.

Turning to this clonotype: At one end, the junction sequence differs from germline, possibly due to a read error. The chain couples TRBV19 to TRBJ2-1; perhaps TRBD1 as D (5 bases). The germline gives CDR1 LNHDA, CDR2 SQIVND (reference sequence). This CDR3 is 16 amino acids long. CDR3 bases: TGTGCCAGTAGTGTAGAGTGGGGCCATACCTACAATGAGCAGTTCTTC. Translating gives CASSVEWGHTYNEQFF.

This clonotype turned up a few times. The gene calls are TRBV4-1 and TRBJ1-2; tentative D call: TRBD1 (5 bases). The V and J ends lost 4 bases and 2 bases respectively, with 14 bases between them. This CDR3 has 15 amino acids. Germline assignment: CDR1 MGHRA and CDR2 YSYEKL. The CDR3 nucleotides read TGCGCCAGCAGCCCCAGGGAATCCGCAAACTATGGCTACACCTTC. Amino acid sequence: CASSPRESANYGYTF.

The genes are TRBV13 and TRBJ1-2, with a possible D match to TRBD1 (6 bases). The CDR3 spans 12 residues. V shed 3 bases and J shed 8 bases, with 10 bases lying between them. Germline V CDR1 and CDR2: PRHDT, FYEKMQ (reference sequence). CDR3 sequence: CASSFDRTGYTF. In nucleotides, the CDR3 is TGTGCCAGCAGCTTTGACAGGACGGGCTACACCTTC.

This clonotype was seen a handful of times. V and J are TRBV15 and TRBJ1-2; D gene uncertain. The CDR3 totals 14 residues. From germline, CDR1 is LNHNV and CDR2 YYDKDF (reference sequence). The V end was cut by 3 bases, the J end by 1 base, with 9 bases between. The CDR3, as DNA: TGTGCCACCAGCAGGACGATGGGTAACTATGGCTACACCTTC. This encodes CATSRTMGNYGYTF.

In this sample, this clonotype turned up a few times. This chain links TRBV6-5 with TRBJ2-7, with a weak D call TRBD2 (5 bases). The CDR3 consists of 13 residues. V was clipped by 2 bases and J by 11 bases, with 16 bases between them. Germline CDR1 and CDR2: MNHEY and SVGAGI. CDR3 DNA: TGTGCCAGCAGTTACGGACTCATTGCTGAGGAGTACTTC. It yields the protein CASSYGLIAEEYF.